This paragraph covers one TCR beta chain sequence. Its antigen target is currently unknown. Nothing much larger sits one base from this clone, and base qualities are not available. The trial excluded patients who had a history of autoimmune disease or who were on systemic immunosuppression. In every dose cohort, peripheral blood was drawn for TCR sequencing at baseline, cycle 4 day 1, and cycle 7 day 1. Samples were obtained from an open-label, multicenter, first-in-human phase I dose-escalation trial of ivuxolimab. Adults with locally advanced or metastatic head and neck squamous cell, hepatocellular, melanoma or renal cell carcinoma were enrolled in the trial. Before TCR sequencing, CD4+ T cells and CD8+ T cells were sorted from peripheral blood as separate populations. These data belong to a study of OX40 agonist ivuxolimab in advanced cancers. In terms of the full investigation: The costimulatory receptor OX40 (CD134) was targeted by ivuxolimab, a fully human IgG2 agonistic monoclonal antibody. Intravenous ivuxolimab was administered to patients every 2 weeks at six dose levels: 0.01, 0.1, 0.3, 1.5, 3 and 10 mg/kg. Of the roughly 54 dose-escalation patients, hepatocellular carcinoma was present in around 20, melanoma in around 15, renal cell carcinoma in 9 and head and neck cancer in 9. In the dose-escalation cohort, 70% to 85% of patients were male, and the mean age was roughly 60 years, with a range of about 23 to 85. Prior anti-PD-1, anti-PD-L1 or anti-CTLA-4 therapy was permitted, and approximately 42% of dose-escalation patients had received checkpoint inhibitors. Partial responses occurred in three dose-escalation patients: two with cutaneous melanoma and one with hepatocellular carcinoma. Peripheral TCRbeta sequencing aimed to test whether ivuxolimab altered TCR sequence diversity and caused clonal T-cell expansion. The paper reports the monotherapy dose-escalation portion (N of about 51 patients) of the phase I ivuxolimab trial.

Results and caveats for the whole study, not just this receptor: After ivuxolimab, expanded clones were on average more numerous among CD8+ T cells than among CD4+ T cells. Low levels of normalized T-cell clonal expansion were also seen in some patients who did not respond. In partial responders in the 0.1-3.0 mg/kg groups, normalized peripheral clonal expansion was found to be among the lowest, especially among CD8+ T cells. Clonal expansion of both CD4+ and CD8+ blood T cells was observed from baseline to week 6 at doses 0.1 to 3.0 mg/kg. Which antigens the clonally expanded peripheral T cells were specific for was not determined.

The CDR1 and CDR2 encoded by the germline V gene are LGHNA and YNFKEQ. The CDR3, from cysteine to phenylalanine, totals 13 residues. CDR3 DNA is the only sequence kept; it has 39 bases, read in frame from the first base. V gives up 0 bases and J gives up 2 bases, and the segment between their germline ends measures 5 bases. Genomic DNA was isolated from the sorted cells so that the TCRbeta CDR3 region could be sequenced. The immunoSEQ Assay was used for sequencing of TCRbeta CDR3 regions. What TCRdb holds here is the immuneACCESS table cut down to in-frame rearrangements. Part of the clones is not present; checked against another copy, under half of the missing clones reflect an unresolved V gene, and the others are unexplained. The sample table holds 25,000 to 35,000 clones, of which more than 70% were seen once. About 18% of the sample is taken by the ten largest.

The sequence links TRBV4-2 to TRBJ2-7; the D gene lacks a confident call. The specimen comprised CD4+ or CD8+ T cells sorted from blood, sampled in a trial of the OX40 agonist ivuxolimab. The TCR sequence derives from an adult with an advanced solid tumor such as melanoma, head and neck, liver or kidney cancer. The CDR3 corresponds to CASSQDLAYEQYF. The nucleotide sequence reads TGTGCCAGCAGCCAAGATCTGGCCTACGAGCAGTACTTC.